What follows are 10 T cell receptor beta chains derived from one specimen sequenced in a study of control samples from healthy donors and cancer patients. This table comes from immunoSEQ multiplex PCR, and its TCRdb copy is limited to in-frame clones, with some not included. The profile shows 75,000 to 90,000 clones, approximately 86% of them singletons. The specimen sequenced was blood. These TCRs come from a man aged 30-40 years in good health.

This clone was detected only a few times. The DNA for the CDR3 is TGCAGCGTTGGAGTAGGGGGCGCAGATACGCAGTATTTT. Translated, it gives CSVGVGGADTQYF. The rearrangement joins TRBV29-1 to TRBJ2-3; 7 nucleotides align to TRBD1. The CDR3 is 13 residues long. Germline V CDR1 and CDR2: SQVTM, ANQGSEA. V lost 4 bases to trimming and J lost 4 bases; unmatched junction nucleotides: 5.

The chain joins TRBV7-3 to TRBJ2-1, with D perhaps TRBD2 (7 bases). V lost 0 bases and J lost 4, with 10 bases in between. Per the germline V gene, CDR1 is SGHTA and CDR2 is FQGTGA. CDR3 length: 15 amino acids. CDR3 amino acids: CASSLTGGPYNEQFF. The DNA for the CDR3 is TGTGCCAGCAGCTTAACGGGGGGGCCTTACAATGAGCAGTTCTTC.

The gene calls are TRBV19 and TRBJ1-1; 7 bases line up with TRBD1. V lost 5 bases and J lost 2; bases outside the gene matches: 5. The CDR3 has 14 amino acids. Germline V lookup: CDR1 LNHDA, CDR2 SQIVND (reference sequence). This CDR3 reads CASSPRTGNTEAFF. Written as DNA, the CDR3 is TGTGCCAGTAGTCCGCGGACAGGCAACACTGAAGCTTTCTTT.

The chain has TRBV4-2 and TRBJ2-2; tentatively, D is TRBD2 (6 bases). In germline, CDR1 is LGHNA, CDR2 YNFKEQ. V lost 2 bases and J 3 bases, leaving 22 bases between the germline ends. The CDR3 is 19 residues long. CDR3 region: CASSQISGGARGHTGELFF. CDR3 coding DNA: TGTGCCAGCAGCCAAATCTCAGGAGGGGCTAGGGGTCACACCGGGGAGCTGTTTTTT.

This chain joins TRBV19 and TRBJ1-5; TRBD1 is a possible D gene (6 bases). Between the trimmed V and J ends, which lost 7 bases and 0 bases, there was a span of 22 bases. The CDR3 extends over 18 amino acids. Germline loops: CDR1 LNHDA, CDR2 SQIVND (reference sequence). The CDR3 DNA sequence: TGTGCCAGTAAGGCGGGCGGAGGGACAAAATATAGCAATCAGCCCCAGCATTTT. Residues: CASKAGGGTKYSNQPQHF. Drawing the rest from reference TRBV19 and TRBJ1-5, the complete variable domain is DGGITQSPKYLFRKEGQNVTLSCEQNLNHDAMYWYRQDPGQGLRLIYYSQIVNDFQKGDIAEGYSVSREKKESFPLTVTSAQKNPTAFYLCASKAGGGTKYSNQPQHFGDGTRLSIL.

This clone showed up just a few times. V usage is TRBV7-2 and J usage is TRBJ2-1; the D is unclear. The CDR3 runs to 11 residues. Germline V gives CDR1 SGHTA, CDR2 FQGNSA. Trimming pared 9 bases from V and 9 bases from J, leaving 12 bases between. The CDR3 DNA sequence: TGTGCCAGTAGTGGGGAAATTGAGCAGTTCTTC. Translated, it gives CASSGEIEQFF.

The chain employs TRBV29-1 and TRBJ1-1; D gene ambiguous. Germline V gene sequence: CDR1 SQVTM, CDR2 ANQGSEA. CDR3 length equals 11 residues. Trimming took off 4 bases at V and 3 bases at J, with 6 bases between the two ends. CDR3 coding DNA: TGCAGCGTTGTCACCCACACTGAAGCTTTCTTT. Its protein product is CSVVTHTEAFF.

The chain is built from TRBV29-1 and TRBJ1-2; no definite D call. With 3 bases removed from V and 0 bases from J, the gap between germline ends came to 11 bases. The germline CDR1 and CDR2 sequences are SQVTM and ANQGSEA. This CDR3 comprises 14 residues. Written as DNA, the CDR3 is TGCAGCGTTGACCCGACAAGAGCTAACTATGGCTACACCTTC. This gives the protein CSVDPTRANYGYTF.

The chain links TRBV24-1 to TRBJ1-4; no clear D. Per the germline V gene, CDR1 is KGHDR and CDR2 is SFDVKD. This CDR3 region has 15 residues. V was cut by 2 bases and J by 8 bases, with 14 bases left in between. CDR3 loop: CATSDSLAVGEKLFF. The CDR3 bases are TGTGCCACCAGTGATTCCCTTGCCGTGGGGGAAAAACTGTTTTTT.

The genes are TRBV10-2 and TRBJ1-3; 8 bases are a match to TRBD1. Germline CDR1 WSHSY, CDR2 SAAADI. CDR3 length: 13 residues. Trimming took 6 bases from V and 2 from J; bases not matched to a gene: 0. CDR3 nucleotides: TGCGCCAGCAGCAGGGGGCCTGGAAACACCATATATTTT. It translates to CASSRGPGNTIYF.